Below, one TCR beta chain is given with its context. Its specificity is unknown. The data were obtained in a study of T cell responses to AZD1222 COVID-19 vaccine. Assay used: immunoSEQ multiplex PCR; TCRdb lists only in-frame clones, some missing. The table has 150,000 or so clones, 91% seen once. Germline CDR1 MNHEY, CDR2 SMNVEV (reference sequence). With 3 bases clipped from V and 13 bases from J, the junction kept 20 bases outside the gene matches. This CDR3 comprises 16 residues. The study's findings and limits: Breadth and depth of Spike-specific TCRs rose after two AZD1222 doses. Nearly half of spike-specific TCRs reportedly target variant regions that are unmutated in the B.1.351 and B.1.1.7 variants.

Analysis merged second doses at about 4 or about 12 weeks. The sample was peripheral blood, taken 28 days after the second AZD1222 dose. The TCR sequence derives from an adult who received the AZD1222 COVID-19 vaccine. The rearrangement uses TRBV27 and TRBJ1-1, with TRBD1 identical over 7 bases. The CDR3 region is CASSLGPPGTASTGFF. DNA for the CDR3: TGTGCCAGCAGTTTGGGGCCACCGGGGACAGCGAGCACAGGTTTCTTT.